Listed below are T cell receptor beta chains from one sample, sequenced in a study of cytomegalovirus exposure and HLA in healthy donors. Measured with immunoSEQ multiplex PCR; TCRdb has only the in-frame clones, and not every one. The sample contains 150,000 to 200,000 clones, over 70% of which appear only once. Source material: PBMCs. Every receptor here comes from a woman aged 25-40 years in good health and CMV-seronegative. Both conserved end residues are part of each CDR3. Each record gives: CDR3 length, D gene, clone size, V gene, J gene, CDR3 DNA, CDR3 protein. A D gene is named only where the DNA matches it firmly. Size tells how often a clone was seen (once, few, many) or the class of an expanded clone, and some rows leave it out.

>13|-|-|TRBV2|TRBJ1-1
TGTGCCAGCTGGGGAGTGGAATTAACTGAAGCTTTCTTT
CASWGVELTEAFF
>15|TRBD2|-|TRBV28|TRBJ2-7
TGTGCCAGCAGTTCGGAGGGCGGGGGGGCGTTGGAGCAGTACTTC
CASSSEGGGALEQYF
>15|-|-|TRBV11-2|TRBJ1-2
TGTGCCAGCAGCTTAAGTCCGGGGAGTAACTATGGCTACACCTTC
CASSLSPGSNYGYTF
>13|-|-|TRBV7-2|TRBJ1-1
TGTGCCAGCAGCCTACGAAGCAACACTGAAGCTTTCTTT
CASSLRSNTEAFF
>13|-|-|TRBV2|TRBJ1-5
TGTGCCAGCACAAGGGAGGGTGGTCAGCCCCAGCATTTT
CASTREGGQPQHF
>15|-|-|TRBV18|TRBJ1-5
TGTGCCAGCTCACCCAACCGGGTCCCCAATCAGCCCCAGCATTTT
CASSPNRVPNQPQHF
>16|TRBD2|-|TRBV4-2|TRBJ2-1
TGTGCCAGCAGCGTCGCGGGGGACCTTAGGGGCAATGAGCAGTTCTTC
CASSVAGDLRGNEQFF
>15|-|-|TRBV19|TRBJ1-2
TGTGCCAGTAGTACGACGGGACTTCACCCTTATGGCTACACCTTC
CASSTTGLHPYGYTF
>15|TRBD1|-|TRBV29-1|TRBJ1-5
TGCAGCGCTAAGGACAGGGGGACGGGCAATCAGCCCCAGCATTTT
CSAKDRGTGNQPQHF
>11|-|-|TRBV7-9|TRBJ2-7
TGTGCCAGCAGCCTTACTAGCTCCTGGGACTTC
CASSLTSSWDF
>14|-|-|TRBV5-1|TRBJ1-1
TGCGCCAGCAGCACCGACAGTACACAGCTTGAAGCTTTCTTT
CASSTDSTQLEAFF
>18|TRBD1|-|TRBV19|TRBJ1-2
TGTGCCAGTAGTATATCTTCTATCCGGGACAGAGGATTCGACGGCTACACCTTC
CASSISSIRDRGFDGYTF
>13|TRBD1|once|TRBV18|TRBJ2-7
TGTGCCACTTTCCGGGACAGGGGGCACGAGCAGTACTTC
CATFRDRGHEQYF
>14|TRBD1|-|TRBV6-1|TRBJ1-2
TGTGCCAGCAGTGAGGGAGGCAGGGGGCCCGGCTACACCTTC
CASSEGGRGPGYTF
>16|TRBD1|few|TRBV18|TRBJ1-1
TGTGCCAGCTCACCACTGGGACAGTCCCCAAACACTGAAGCTTTCTTT
CASSPLGQSPNTEAFF